These T cell receptor beta chains were read from a single sample in a study of PD-1 blockade in mismatch repair-deficient tumors. Clones were sequenced by immunoSEQ multiplex PCR, and TCRdb holds only the in-frame ones, with some missing. The repertoire includes tens of thousands of clones, around 80% of them detected once, and around 3.4% sits in the top ten. The source was peripheral blood, collected 4 weeks after starting pembrolizumab. These receptors all come from an adult with mismatch repair-deficient cancer. The CDR3 runs from the conserved cysteine through the conserved F or W.

V gene	J gene	CDR3 protein
TRBV2	TRBJ2-7	CASSKMGQYYEQYF
TRBV11-3	TRBJ2-1	CASSLGTGSYNEQFF
TRBV7-2	TRBJ1-1	CASSLEGQAFHTEAFF
TRBV10-3	TRBJ2-1	CAIETGQGHNEQFF
TRBV10-3	TRBJ1-4	CAISVDESREKLFF
TRBV5-4	TRBJ2-2	CASSRDFNTGELFF
TRBV7-6	TRBJ2-5	CASRPSGQETQYF
TRBV13	TRBJ1-1	CASSSRTGGTTEAFF
TRBV29-1	TRBJ1-1	CSAELPGEKGAEAFF
TRBV29-1	TRBJ1-1	CSVSDRRNTEAFF
TRBV7-6	TRBJ2-5	CASSRDRDQETQYF
TRBV2	TRBJ1-3	CASSEARNSGNTIYF
TRBV15	TRBJ2-3	CATSRDKSDTQYF
TRBV5-1	TRBJ1-1	CASSLVERTEAFF
TRBV9	TRBJ1-4	CASSVDPASHKGEKLFF
TRBV27	TRBJ1-3	CASSRTGGNTIYF
TRBV18	TRBJ2-7	CASSPPGSGRIDEQYF
TRBV7-2	TRBJ2-1	CASSFRDNEQFF
TRBV2	TRBJ1-2	CASSLGGNYYGYTF
TRBV2	TRBJ1-5	CASRGDGNQPQHF
TRBV4-1	TRBJ2-7	CASRLASSSYEQYF
TRBV11-3	TRBJ2-1	CASSLGGLNNEQFF
TRBV4-2	TRBJ2-2	CASSHDRELGTGELFF
TRBV11-3	TRBJ2-2	CASSLDLLWESFPGELFF